A selection of T cell receptor beta chains follows, all from one sample in a study of early T cells in non-severe SARS-CoV-2 infection. Using its own MiXCR run on the 5' RACE reads, TCRdb lists one record per CDR3 protein. Counted here are roughly 52,000 distinct CDR3 sequences, roughly 6% occurring once; the ten biggest clones make up 2.5% to 3%. The specimen comprised whole blood, sampled at baseline. The receptors shown here come from an adult who was a healthcare worker with PCR-confirmed SARS-CoV-2 infection or an uninfected control (not recorded which). CDR3s include the opening cysteine and the closing phenylalanine or tryptophan. The order of the fields is clone size, J gene, V gene, D gene, CDR3 DNA, CDR3 protein. The D gene is left open where the match is weak. Where a row states a size, it is once, few, many or the class of an expanded clone; other rows omit it.

>-|TRBJ2-7|TRBV11-2|TRBD1
TGTGCCAGCAGCTTTGACAGGGGCGCCTACGAGCAGTACTTC
CASSFDRGAYEQYF
>few|TRBJ2-5|TRBV5-1|TRBD2
TGCGCCAGCAGCTTGGTCCTAGCGGGGGGTCAAGAGACCCAGTACTTC
CASSLVLAGGQETQYF
>-|TRBJ2-7|TRBV29-1|-
TGCAGCGTGGCGGTCTTAGGGGACGAGCAGTACTTC
CSVAVLGDEQYF
>-|TRBJ2-2|TRBV7-3|-
-
CASSTGDRAGAGSCFF
>many|TRBJ2-1|TRBV28|TRBD1
TGTGCCAGCAGTAAGGGACAGGGGTGGTACAATGAGCAGTTCTTC
CASSKGQGWYNEQFF
>few|TRBJ2-3|TRBV11-2|TRBD2
TGTGCCAGCAGCTTTCTAGCGGGGGGGCCAGATACGCAGTATTTT
CASSFLAGGPDTQYF
>few|TRBJ2-1|TRBV5-1|-
TGCGCCAGCAGAGTAGGGGAGGGGGTAAATGAGCAGTTCTTC
CASRVGEGVNEQFF
>many|TRBJ1-1|TRBV10-3|-
TGTGCCATCAGTGAGGGGGTTGGGACCCGGAACACTGAAGCTTTCTTT
CAISEGVGTRNTEAFF
>few|TRBJ1-4|TRBV11-2|TRBD1
TGTGCCAGCAGCCTCATTACCGGGACAGGGAATGAAAAACTGTTTTTT
CASSLITGTGNEKLFF
>many|TRBJ2-3|TRBV5-6|TRBD2
TGTGCCAGCAGCATTAGCGGGGTACTAGATACGCAGTATTTT
CASSISGVLDTQYF
>many|TRBJ2-1|TRBV9|-
TGTGCCAGCAGCGTTTTCTCCTCCCTGGGCAATGAGCAGTTCTTC
CASSVFSSLGNEQFF
>-|TRBJ2-5|TRBV11-2|-
TGTGCCAGCAGCCTGGGGCTAGAAGAGACCCAGTACTTC
CASSLGLEETQYF
>many|TRBJ2-3|TRBV7-8|TRBD2
TGTGCCAGCAGCCCGTGGACTAGCGGGGGCACAGATACGCAGTATTTT
CASSPWTSGGTDTQYF
>many|TRBJ1-6|TRBV10-3|-
TGTGCCATCAGTGGAACATACCCGAATTCACCCCTCCACTTT
CAISGTYPNSPLHF
>-|TRBJ2-1|TRBV7-9|TRBD2
TGTGCCAGCAGCTTCACCGGGGGGATCGGAAATGAGCAGTTCTTC
CASSFTGGIGNEQFF
>many|TRBJ2-3|TRBV11-2|-
TGTGCCAGCAGCTTACGGGCGGACGGGGGCACAGATACGCAGTATTTT
CASSLRADGGTDTQYF
>many|TRBJ1-2|TRBV4-2|-
TGTGCCAGCAGCCAAGATCGGGGTTCTAACTATGGCTACACCTTC
CASSQDRGSNYGYTF
>many|TRBJ2-5|TRBV9|-
TGTGCCAGCAGCGTAGAACTAGCCAGTCGGAGAGAGACCCAGTACTTC
CASSVELASRRETQYF
>many|TRBJ1-4|TRBV4-3|TRBD1
TGCGCCAGCAGCCAAGAAGTCGGGACAGGGTATGAAAAACTGTTTTTT
CASSQEVGTGYEKLFF
>many|TRBJ2-1|TRBV29-1|-
TGCAGCGTGGAAGGGCAGTTCTTC
CSVEGQFF
>few|TRBJ2-3|TRBV19|-
TGTGCCGGTAGTATGGAACAGTTCACAGATACGCAGTATTTT
CAGSMEQFTDTQYF
>many|TRBJ1-1|TRBV11-2|-
TGTGCCAGCAGCTCGGCAGGGCGCGCTGAAGCTTTCTTT
CASSSAGRAEAFF